This entry features one TCR beta chain sequence. In the study's own analysis: Estimation of nucleated cell counts relied on the amplification of reference gene primers. Profiling relied on immunoSEQ multiplex PCR, and the TCRdb table lists in-frame clones only, not all of them. V and J calls and clone size come straight from that table; D and trimming were deduced from the DNA. The sample consists of around 300,000 clones, roughly 90% of them appearing once. These data belong to a study of blood T cell repertoires in COVID-19. This CDR3 is built from 14 residues. V was pared by 7 bases and J by 4 bases, with 6 bases of the junction left unmatched. Germline values: CDR1 SGHRS, CDR2 YFSETQ.

This chain connects TRBV5-1 to TRBJ2-1, with 9 bases that match TRBD2. Input material: peripheral blood. This sequence was found in a woman aged 45-65 years with active or convalescent COVID-19. CDR3 in DNA: TGCGCCAGCGCCCCGGCGGGAGGGTACAATGAGCAGTTCTTC. Protein product: CASAPAGGYNEQFF.